The 28 T cell receptor beta chains presented below share a single source sample, sequenced in a study of T cell responses to AZD1222 COVID-19 vaccine. Here immunoSEQ multiplex PCR was the method, and the copy in TCRdb shows in-frame clones only, minus some. The sample contains roughly 120,000 clones, more than 70% of which appear only once. Sequencing used peripheral blood, obtained on day 0 of AZD1222 vaccination. The receptors come from an adult in good health.

The table lists this clone with a few counts. This chain uses TRBV11-2 with TRBJ2-7; TRBD1 matches 7 bases. This CDR3 region has 14 residues. The germline V gene has CDR1 SGHAT and CDR2 FQNNGV. Trimming removed 7 bases from V and 3 bases from J; junction bases left unmatched: 9. Written as DNA, the CDR3 is TGTGCCAGCACCATAGGCCAGGGGGACTACGAGCAGTACTTC. It codes for CASTIGQGDYEQYF.

The chain employs TRBV28 and TRBJ1-5, with D possibly TRBD1 on 6 matching bases. This CDR3 spans 15 amino acids. Germline CDR1 is MDHEN and CDR2 is SYDVKM. The ends were cut back, 4 bases at V and 3 bases at J, with 13 bases in the middle. The CDR3 sequence: CASSSTGQYNQPQHF. The DNA of the CDR3 is TGTGCCAGCAGTTCTACCGGACAGTACAATCAGCCCCAGCATTTT.

This chain connects TRBV28 to TRBJ2-5; 7 bases fit TRBD1. In germline, CDR1 is MDHEN, CDR2 SYDVKM. The length of the CDR3 is 16 residues. The V and J ends lost 5 bases and 2 bases, in that order; junction bases with no gene match: 11. CDR3 protein: CASSIYPQGTQETQYF. The CDR3 DNA is TGTGCCAGCAGTATCTACCCACAGGGGACACAAGAGACCCAGTACTTC.

The genes are TRBV19 and TRBJ1-1, with no clear D. The germline V gene has CDR1 LNHDA and CDR2 SQIVND (reference sequence). Trimming stripped 5 bases from V and 2 bases from J, with 9 bases between. This CDR3 is built from 13 residues. CDR3 amino acids: CASSQLRNTEAFF. CDR3 DNA sequence: TGTGCCAGTAGTCAGCTAAGAAACACTGAAGCTTTCTTT.

V and J are TRBV9 and TRBJ2-3; 8 nucleotides agree with TRBD1. The V segment lost 0 bases and the J segment 2 bases; nucleotides outside the gene matches: 5. CDR1 and CDR2 (germline): SGDLS, YYNGEE. The length of the CDR3 is 16 residues. CDR3 nucleotide sequence: TGTGCCAGCAGCGTAGGTCTGGGACAGGTCACAGATACGCAGTATTTT. It encodes CASSVGLGQVTDTQYF.

Sample share makes this clone large. The chain joins TRBV10-3 to TRBJ2-5; D possibly corresponds to TRBD1 (6 bases). Trimming removed 4 bases at V and 2 bases at J, with 8 bases between. This CDR3 comprises 13 residues. Germline loops: CDR1 ENHRY, CDR2 SYGVKD. The CDR3 DNA sequence: TGTGCCATCAGTGGGGGGCCACAAGAGACCCAGTACTTC. This sequence encodes CAISGGPQETQYF.

The chain carries TRBV6-5 and TRBJ1-2; D possibly corresponds to TRBD1 (5 bases). The CDR3 is made up of 13 amino acids. Between the trimmed V and J ends, which lost 9 bases and 10 bases, there was a span of 21 bases. Germline V gene data show CDR1 as MNHEY and CDR2 as SVGAGI. CDR3 DNA: TGTGCCAGTTCTGAAGGCGAGTATGGGGCCTACACCTTC. Its translation is CASSEGEYGAYTF.

The chain carries TRBV11-2 and TRBJ1-2; 10 bases align to TRBD1. The CDR3 totals 15 residues. Germline lookup yields CDR1 SGHAT and CDR2 FQNNGV. The J segment lost 5 bases and the V segment lost 5 bases, leaving 8 bases of the junction unmatched. For the CDR3, the DNA is TGTGCCAGCAGCCTGGGACAGGGGATAGGTTATGGCTACACCTTC. Its protein product is CASSLGQGIGYGYTF.

Here the CDR3 DNA reads TGCGCCAGCAGCTTGGGGGGGACAGGGCTTTACGAGCAGTACTTC. It encodes CASSLGGTGLYEQYF. V is TRBV5-1 and J is TRBJ2-7, with 9 bases lining up with TRBD1. V was clipped by 0 bases and J by 4 bases; unmatched bases: 5. The CDR3 runs to 15 residues. CDR1 is SGHRS, CDR2 YFSETQ, per germline. The full variable domain, completed using reference TRBV5-1 and TRBJ2-7, is KAGVTQTPRYLIKTRGQQVTLSCSPISGHRSVSWYQQTPGQGLQFLFEYFSETQRNKGNFPGRFSGRQFSNSRSEMNVSTLELGDSALYLCASSLGGTGLYEQYFGPGTRLTVT.

This sequence joins TRBV6-5 and TRBJ2-5; 10 bases fit TRBD2. CDR3 length equals 14 residues. Germline CDR1 and CDR2: MNHEY and SVGAGI. J lost 5 bases, V lost 7 bases, and 7 bases had no gene match. The CDR3 nucleotides are TGTGCCAGCACAAAGCGGGGGGGCAGGGAGACCCAGTACTTC. Its translation: CASTKRGGRETQYF.

The J gene is TRBJ1-1, the V gene TRBV27; D is uncertain. The length of the CDR3 is 14 residues. V lost 6 bases and J 1 base, leaving 12 bases between the germline ends. The germline V gene has CDR1 MNHEY and CDR2 SMNVEV (reference sequence). CDR3 residues: CASSPTPWNTEAFF. The CDR3 bases are TGTGCCAGCAGCCCCACCCCGTGGAACACTGAAGCTTTCTTT.

This clone was found once. The chain recombines TRBV3-1 (or the pseudogene TRBV3-2) with TRBJ2-7; weak D call: TRBD1 (6 bases). The CDR3 length is 12 residues. Trimming took off 4 bases at V and 4 bases at J, with 8 bases between the two ends. Germline V gene lookup returns CDR1 LGHDT and CDR2 YNNKEL (reference sequence). The CDR3 DNA reads as TGTGCCAGCAGCCCGACAGGTTACGAGCAGTACTTC. Translated: CASSPTGYEQYF.

The chain is built from TRBV4-1 and TRBJ1-2; D is unclear. The CDR3 totals 15 residues. Germline V gene sequence: CDR1 MGHRA, CDR2 YSYEKL. The V gene lost 0 bases and the J gene lost 1 base, with 9 bases spanning the gap. The CDR3 region has the DNA TGCGCCAGCAGCCAAGATTCTACAGTTAACTATGGCTACACCTTC. It encodes CASSQDSTVNYGYTF.

This chain connects TRBV24-1 to TRBJ2-7; D not resolved. This CDR3 is 13 amino acids long. Germline CDR1 reads KGHDR; CDR2 reads SFDVKD. The V and J ends lost 4 bases and 5 bases respectively, with 11 bases between them. CDR3 sequence reads: CATSDTTVDEQYF. As DNA, the CDR3 is TGTGCCACCAGTGACACAACAGTAGACGAGCAGTACTTC.

Turning to this clone: The same CDR3 arises from other DNA sequences in this sample as well. The chain recombines TRBV12-3 or TRBV12-4 with TRBJ2-5; unclear D gene. The CDR3 consists of 11 residues. Between the trimmed V and J ends, which lost 6 bases and 2 bases, there was a span of 4 bases. CDR3 sequence (DNA): TGTGCCAGCAGCCTTCAAGAGACCCAGTACTTC. Its translation is CASSLQETQYF.

The chain uses TRBV6-2 or TRBV6-3 and TRBJ1-2; D is ambiguous. In germline, CDR1 is MNHEY, CDR2 SVGEGT. V lost 5 bases and J 4 bases, leaving 20 bases between the germline ends. The CDR3 has 16 amino acids. The CDR3 DNA reads as TGTGCCAGCAGTCAAACTTATTCTCCGGGTGTCTATGGCTACACCTTC. This encodes CASSQTYSPGVYGYTF.

The chain has TRBV2 and TRBJ1-3; D not certain. V dropped 4 bases and J dropped 0 bases, with 13 bases sitting between them. The CDR3 consists of 16 residues. CDR1 and CDR2 (germline): SNHLY, FYNNEI. CDR3 DNA: TGTGCCAGCAGTGTTGTGGATCCTGCCTCTGGAAACACCATATATTTT. Protein sequence: CASSVVDPASGNTIYF.

The chain couples TRBV6-5 to TRBJ1-2, with D perhaps matching TRBD1 (5 bases). The germline gives CDR1 MNHEY, CDR2 SVGAGI. The CDR3 runs 14 residues. The V gene lost 0 bases and the J gene lost 3 bases, with 8 bases spanning the gap. The CDR3 sequence: CASSYSDSYYGYTF. The CDR3 DNA reads as TGTGCCAGCAGTTACTCCGACAGCTACTATGGCTACACCTTC.

The CDR3 region is CASSQYDTANYGYTF. For the CDR3, the DNA is TGTGCCAGCAGCCAATACGACACGGCTAACTATGGCTACACCTTC. The chain uses TRBV4-2 and TRBJ1-2; D call uncertain. Germline V CDR1 and CDR2: LGHNA, YNFKEQ. Trimming took off 2 bases at V and 0 bases at J, with 10 bases between the two ends. CDR3 size: 15 residues.

The gene calls are TRBV6-2 or TRBV6-3 and TRBJ1-1; D ambiguous. Looked up from germline, CDR1 is MNHEY and CDR2 is SVGEGT. The CDR3 runs to 13 residues. Between the trimmed V and J ends, which lost 4 bases and 4 bases, there was a span of 10 bases. CDR3: CASSWLVGTEAFF. The CDR3 DNA is TGTGCCAGCAGTTGGTTGGTCGGCACTGAAGCTTTCTTT.

In its sample, this clone was seen once. The V and J genes are TRBV6-6 and TRBJ2-7; D is possibly TRBD1 (6 bases). Between the trimmed V and J ends, which lost 6 bases and 2 bases, there was a span of 11 bases. In germline, CDR1 is MNHNY, CDR2 SVGAGI (reference sequence). There are 13 residues in the CDR3. The CDR3 nucleotides read TGTGCCAGCAGCCCAGGGACAACCTACGAGCAGTACTTC. Amino acids: CASSPGTTYEQYF.

This chain connects TRBV19 to TRBJ1-6; TRBD1 might be the D (5 bases). CDR3 length equals 15 residues. From germline, CDR1 is LNHDA and CDR2 SQIVND (reference sequence). Deletions cut 7 bases from V and 7 bases from J, with 17 bases between. For the CDR3, the DNA is TGTGCCAGTACCCTGGGAGCAGGGATGAATTCACCCCTCCACTTT. Its translation is CASTLGAGMNSPLHF.

The rearrangement links TRBV6-5 to TRBJ2-4; 11 positions match TRBD2. The CDR3 has 16 amino acids. CDR1 and CDR2 from the germline V gene are MNHEY and SVGAGI. Trimming took 0 bases from V and 7 from J; bases not matched to a gene: 5. The CDR3 protein is CASSYSLAGGRNIQYF. As DNA, the CDR3 is TGTGCCAGCAGTTACTCGTTAGCGGGGGGGCGGAACATTCAGTACTTC.

The chain is built from TRBV7-2 and TRBJ1-3; no reliable D call. Germline V gene lookup returns CDR1 SGHTA and CDR2 FQGNSA. The CDR3 has 15 amino acids. V was pared by 4 bases and J by 0 bases, with 10 bases between. DNA for the CDR3: TGTGCCAGCAGCTCAGCGGGTGGCTCTGGAAACACCATATATTTT. It translates to CASSSAGGSGNTIYF.

The chain joins TRBV19 to TRBJ1-1; no reliable D call. The germline V gene encodes CDR1 LNHDA and CDR2 SQIVND (reference sequence). Trimming shortened V by 5 bases and J by 5 bases, and 12 bases separated the two germline ends. This CDR3 is built from 13 residues. DNA for the CDR3: TGTGCCAGTAGTCCGGACCTGAGGACTGAAGCTTTCTTT. Translating it yields CASSPDLRTEAFF.

This chain connects TRBV5-1 to TRBJ2-7, with D possibly TRBD1 on 5 matching bases. The germline CDR1 and CDR2 sequences are SGHRS and YFSETQ. Trimming removed 0 bases at V and 3 bases at J, with 10 bases between. The CDR3 spans 14 residues. This CDR3 reads CASSLEWGSYEQYF. DNA of the CDR3: TGCGCCAGCAGCTTGGAATGGGGCAGCTACGAGCAGTACTTC.

This clone was counted between two and nine times. This chain joins TRBV19 and TRBJ2-7; 9 bases line up with TRBD1. CDR1 and CDR2 from the germline V gene are LNHDA and SQIVND (reference sequence). This CDR3 contains 14 residues. CDR3 in amino acids: CAVNQPGQGNEQYF. The CDR3 nucleotides read TGTGCAGTAAACCAGCCGGGACAGGGCAACGAGCAGTACTTC.

In its sample, this clone was seen a few times. The V call is TRBV5-4, the J call TRBJ1-6; D is perhaps TRBD1 (6 bases). The V gene's germline CDR1 is SGHNT and CDR2 YYREEE (reference sequence). This CDR3 is 14 amino acids long. The ends were cut back, 3 bases at V and 9 bases at J, with 13 bases in the middle. CDR3 sequence reads: CASSSGTTTSPLHF. CDR3 bases: TGTGCCAGCAGCTCCGGGACAACGACTTCACCCCTCCACTTT.